This T cell receptor beta chain was recorded in a study of spatial heterogeneity in lung cancer. TCRdb fed the 5' RACE reads into MiXCR, producing one record per CDR3 protein. The sample gives roughly 15,000 distinct CDR3 sequences, 7.5% to 8.5% of which show up once; about 30% is in the top ten. The time point is: sample taken at primary tumor resection. Without sorting, whole RNA was sequenced from tumor, nontumor lung or frozen PBMC. V lost 3 bases and J lost 1, with 8 bases in between. CDR3 length equals 14 residues. This clonotype was picked up a small number of times. V gene TRBV12-3 or TRBV12-4 combines with J gene TRBJ2-3; D perhaps matches TRBD2 (5 bases). The sequencing here drew on PBMCs, taken at surgery. The clonotype comes from a female donor with early-stage non-small cell lung cancer. The CDR3: CASSFGVRTDTQYF. The CDR3 DNA sequence: TGTGCCAGCAGTTTCGGGGTGCGCACAGATACGCAGTATTTT.